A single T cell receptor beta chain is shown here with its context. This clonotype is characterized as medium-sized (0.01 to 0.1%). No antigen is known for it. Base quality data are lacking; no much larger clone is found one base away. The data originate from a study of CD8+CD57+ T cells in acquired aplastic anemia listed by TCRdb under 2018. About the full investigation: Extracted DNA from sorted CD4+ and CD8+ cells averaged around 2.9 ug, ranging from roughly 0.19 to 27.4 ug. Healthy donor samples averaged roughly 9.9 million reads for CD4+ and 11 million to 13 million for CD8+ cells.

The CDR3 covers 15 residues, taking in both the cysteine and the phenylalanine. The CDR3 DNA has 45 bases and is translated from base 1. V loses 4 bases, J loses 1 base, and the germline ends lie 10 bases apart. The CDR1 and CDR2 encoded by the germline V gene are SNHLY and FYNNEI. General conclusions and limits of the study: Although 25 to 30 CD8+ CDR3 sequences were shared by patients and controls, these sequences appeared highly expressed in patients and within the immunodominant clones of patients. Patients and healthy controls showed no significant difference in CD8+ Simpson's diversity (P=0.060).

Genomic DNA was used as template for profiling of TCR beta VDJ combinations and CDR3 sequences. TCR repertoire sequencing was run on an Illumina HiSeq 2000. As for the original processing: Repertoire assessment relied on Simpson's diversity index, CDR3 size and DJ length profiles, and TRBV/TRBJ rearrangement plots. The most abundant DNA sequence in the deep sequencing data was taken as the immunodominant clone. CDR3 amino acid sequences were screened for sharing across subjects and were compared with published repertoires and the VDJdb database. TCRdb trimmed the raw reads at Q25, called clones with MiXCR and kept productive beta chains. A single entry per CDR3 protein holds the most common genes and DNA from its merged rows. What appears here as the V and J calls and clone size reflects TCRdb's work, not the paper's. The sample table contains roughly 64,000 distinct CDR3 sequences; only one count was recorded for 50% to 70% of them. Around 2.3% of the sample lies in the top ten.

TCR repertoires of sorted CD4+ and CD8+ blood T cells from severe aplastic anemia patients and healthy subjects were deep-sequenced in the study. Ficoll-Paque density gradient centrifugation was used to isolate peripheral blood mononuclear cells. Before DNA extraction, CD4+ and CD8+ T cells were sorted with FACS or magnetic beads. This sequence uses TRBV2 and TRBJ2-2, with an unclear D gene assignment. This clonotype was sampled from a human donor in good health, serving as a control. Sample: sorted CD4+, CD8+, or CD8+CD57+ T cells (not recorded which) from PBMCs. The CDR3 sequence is CASSGVGLNTGELFF. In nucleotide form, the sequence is TGTGCCAGCAGTGGTGTTGGGTTGAACACCGGGGAGCTGTTTTTT.